This T cell receptor (beta chain) derives from a study of beta chain features in type 1 diabetes. Study-level findings and limits: Type 1 diabetes patients showed a moderate but significant shortening of TCRB CDR3s in all four CD4+ subsets.

In this sample, this clone turned up a few times. Its target is unknown. In germline, CDR1 is SNHLY, CDR2 FYNNEI. V was pared by 4 bases and J by 2 bases, with 10 bases between. The CDR3 extends over 14 amino acids. The sequenced template was cDNA made from the entire isolated RNA. TCRdb's table, derived via immunoSEQ multiplex PCR, lists solely in-frame clones and lacks some. Here the sample spans a few hundred thousand clones, around 28% being singletons. The source is a man aged 18 to 35 in good health. The V gene is TRBV2, the J gene TRBJ2-3; possible D gene TRBD2, 5 bases. The source material was naive CD4+ T cells from blood. This CDR3 reads CASSAWTLTDTQYF. The CDR3 DNA sequence: TGTGCCAGCAGTGCTTGGACTCTCACAGATACGCAGTATTTT.